The TCR beta chain described here comes from a study of cytomegalovirus exposure and HLA in healthy donors. Germline CDR1 LNHDA, CDR2 SQIVND (reference sequence). The CDR3 is 13 residues long. The ends lost 10 bases at V and 6 bases at J; junction bases unmatched: 8. Study conclusions and caveats: In an earlier analysis, productive rearrangement rates for most beta V segments clustered near 87% or 30%. Most likely, a cluster of highly shared sequence variants arose as a sequencing artifact. High sensitivity and specificity were reportedly achieved when the classifier diagnosed cytomegalovirus status. The authors listed around 150 TCR beta chains as cytomegalovirus-associated.

PCR was performed using 60 Vbeta and 13 Jbeta primers. TCRdb keeps only in-frame clones here, not all; method: immunoSEQ multiplex PCR. This sample yields some 99,000 clones, of which under 75% are seen a single time; around 1.3% belongs to the top ten. On this clone: Its matching antigen is unknown.

Input material: PBMCs. The sequence derives from a female donor in good health and CMV-seronegative. The V gene is TRBV19, the J gene TRBJ1-5; 8 bases are shared with TRBD1. The CDR3 bases are TGTGCCACTAAGGACAGGGTAGGTCAGCCCCAGCATTTT. Amino acids: CATKDRVGQPQHF.